What follows are 28 T cell receptor beta chains derived from one specimen sequenced in a study of Ad26.COV2.S vaccination and SARS-CoV-2 variants. Assay: immunoSEQ multiplex PCR; the TCRdb copy retains only in-frame clones and omits some. The table shows hundreds of thousands of clones, with around 92% occurring only once. The treatment denotes: some 20 received Ad26.COV2.S at low or high dose, single or two shots; a few received placebo; per-sample allocation not given. Sampling was performed 63 days after the first vaccine or placebo injection. The sequenced sample was peripheral blood, obtained in a trial of Ad26.COV2.S vaccine versus placebo. These receptors all come from a person aged 18-60 years who received the Ad26.COV2.S COVID-19 vaccine or a placebo.

The chain carries TRBV7-2 and TRBJ1-2; a weak D match, TRBD1 (6 bases). The CDR3 has 15 residues. Germline CDR1 reads SGHTA; CDR2 reads FQGNSA. V lost 5 bases to trimming and J lost 10 bases, with 23 bases between them. The CDR3 DNA is TGTGCCAGCAGCCCTCTTGGCGGGGGGGGCGAGGACTACACCTTC. Protein sequence: CASSPLGGGGEDYTF.

The chain recombines TRBV30 with TRBJ2-1; D may be TRBD1 or TRBD2 (5 bases each). CDR3 length: 15 residues. Deletions cut 5 bases from V and 7 bases from J, with 21 bases between. Germline CDR1 is GTSNPN and CDR2 is SVGIG (reference sequence). The CDR3 DNA reads TGTGCCTGGTCGTACGGGACGGTGGACGGGAATGAGCAGTTCTTC. Residues: CAWSYGTVDGNEQFF.

The chain couples TRBV5-1 to TRBJ2-3; D is unclear. The CDR3 is 12 residues long. V lost 5 bases and J lost 2, with 6 bases in between. The germline V gene encodes CDR1 SGHRS and CDR2 YFSETQ. For the CDR3, the DNA is TGCGCCAGCAGGAGTAACACAGATACGCAGTATTTT. It specifies CASRSNTDTQYF. The variable domain in full, with the rest retrieved from reference TRBV5-1 and TRBJ2-3, is KAGVTQTPRYLIKTRGQQVTLSCSPISGHRSVSWYQQTPGQGLQFLFEYFSETQRNKGNFPGRFSGRQFSNSRSEMNVSTLELGDSALYLCASRSNTDTQYFGPGTRLTVL.

The chain joins TRBV6-5 to TRBJ2-1; tentatively, D is TRBD2 (5 bases). Germline CDR1 reads MNHEY; CDR2 reads SVGAGI. Trimming stripped 6 bases from V and 5 bases from J, with 11 bases between. The CDR3 extends over 13 amino acids. The CDR3 loop is CASRDSTNNEQFF. The CDR3 nucleotides read TGTGCCAGCAGGGACTCCACAAACAATGAGCAGTTCTTC.

The chain has TRBV3-1 (or the pseudogene TRBV3-2) and TRBJ2-1, with TRBD2 matching 12 bases. This CDR3 has 15 residues. Germline V lookup: CDR1 LGHDT, CDR2 YNNKEL (reference sequence). After removal of 6 bases from V and 2 bases from J, the junction contained 2 bases not matched to a gene. For the CDR3, the DNA is TGTGCCAGCAGTCTAGCGGGAGGGGCCTACAATGAGCAGTTCTTC. The encoded protein is CASSLAGGAYNEQFF.

The CDR3 coding sequence is TGTGCCAGCAGAGACCGCCCCAATCAGCCCCAGCATTTT. This translates into CASRDRPNQPQHF. The chain links TRBV6-6 to TRBJ1-5; D remains unclear. V gave up 6 bases and J gave up 3 bases, with 9 bases separating them. Germline V gives CDR1 MNHNY, CDR2 SVGAGI (reference sequence). The CDR3 sequence is 13 residues long.

This rearrangement joins TRBV12-3 or TRBV12-4 to TRBJ2-1; D gene ambiguous. V lost 6 bases to trimming and J lost 7 bases, with 10 bases between them. The CDR3 is 12 residues long. CDR3 region: CASSPSGNEQFF. The CDR3 bases are TGTGCCAGCAGCCCCAGTGGGAATGAGCAGTTCTTC.

The chain uses TRBV6-5 and TRBJ1-2, with TRBD1 identical over 12 bases. With V trimmed by 4 bases and J by 8 bases, 8 bases remained unmatched. The CDR3 extends over 15 amino acids. Germline V lookup: CDR1 MNHEY, CDR2 SVGAGI. The CDR3 sequence is CASSSSGTGGRGYTF. CDR3 bases: TGTGCCAGCAGTTCTTCCGGGACAGGGGGCCGGGGCTACACCTTC.

This chain joins TRBV7-2 and TRBJ2-7, with a weak D call TRBD2 (5 bases). This CDR3 contains 15 residues. The V and J ends lost 6 bases and 4 bases respectively, with 19 bases between them. Germline V CDR1 and CDR2: SGHTA, FQGNSA. CDR3 sequence reads: CASRYHIPGGYEQYF. CDR3 in DNA: TGTGCCAGCAGGTACCACATACCCGGCGGGTACGAGCAGTACTTC.

This clone was seen just once. J is TRBJ2-1 and V is TRBV27, with 10 bases fitting TRBD2. V was clipped by 8 bases and J by 6 bases; unmatched bases: 7. The germline CDR1 and CDR2 sequences are MNHEY and SMNVEV (reference sequence). The length of the CDR3 is 14 residues. CDR3 nucleotide sequence: TGTGCCAGCGCCGGACTAGCGGAGGGCAATGAGCAGTTCTTC. Its translation is CASAGLAEGNEQFF.

The chain has TRBV5-4 and TRBJ1-2, with no clear D. This CDR3 is built from 13 residues. Trimming pared 4 bases from V and 2 bases from J, leaving 9 bases between. Germline values: CDR1 SGHNT, CDR2 YYREEE (reference sequence). The CDR3 region has the DNA TGTGCCAGCAGCACGGACGCAAACTATGGCTACACCTTC. Translated: CASSTDANYGYTF.

This clone was seen more than once but under ten times. The rearrangement links TRBV5-8 to TRBJ1-5, with 8 bases matching TRBD1. The CDR3 spans 17 residues. With 0 bases clipped from V and 4 bases from J, the junction kept 9 bases outside the gene matches. CDR1 and CDR2 (germline): SGHTS, YDEGEE. CDR3 protein: CASSLVTGESGNQPQHF. The CDR3 bases are TGTGCCAGCAGCTTGGTGACAGGGGAGTCGGGGAATCAGCCCCAGCATTTT.

The chain combines TRBV19 with TRBJ2-1, with 8 positions matching TRBD2. The CDR3 loop spans 12 amino acids. V dropped 9 bases and J dropped 7; count of bases not matched to a gene: 5. In germline, CDR1 is LNHDA, CDR2 SQIVND (reference sequence). CDR3 DNA: TGTGCCAGCACGACTAGCGCGAATGAGCAGTTCTTC. It codes for CASTTSANEQFF.

The rearrangement joins TRBV3-1 (or the pseudogene TRBV3-2) to TRBJ2-6; tentatively, D is TRBD1 (6 bases). CDR1 is LGHDT, CDR2 YNNKEL, per germline (reference sequence). V dropped 3 bases and J dropped 0 bases, with 12 bases sitting between them. The CDR3 contains 17 residues. The CDR3 sequence is CASSHRTATSGANVLTF. In DNA, the CDR3 is TGTGCCAGCAGCCATCGGACAGCCACCTCTGGGGCCAACGTCCTGACTTTC.

The V call is TRBV7-2, the J call TRBJ1-5; 12 bases agree with TRBD1. Germline trimming cut 5 bases from V and 5 bases from J; bases unmatched to any gene: 7. The CDR3 extends over 16 amino acids. Germline V gene sequence: CDR1 SGHTA, CDR2 FQGNSA. CDR3 protein: CASSPTGTGGHQPQHF. As DNA, the CDR3 is TGTGCCAGCAGCCCCACGGGGACAGGGGGCCATCAGCCCCAGCATTTT.

The V and J genes are TRBV11-3 and TRBJ2-2; D is unresolved. Trimming took 4 bases from V and 1 from J, leaving 16 bases between them. CDR3 length: 17 residues. Germline lookup yields CDR1 SGHNT and CDR2 YENEEA. CDR3 sequence (DNA): TGTGCCAGCAGCTCTATGCGTTGGGCCGGGAACACCGGGGAGCTGTTTTTT. Translation gives CASSSMRWAGNTGELFF.

This chain uses TRBV5-1 with TRBJ2-7, with a weak D call TRBD1 (6 bases). The V and J ends lost 4 bases and 1 base respectively, with 15 bases between them. CDR1 is SGHRS, CDR2 YFSETQ, per germline. This CDR3 contains 15 residues. CDR3 sequence: CASSPFGTPSYEQYF. For the CDR3, the DNA is TGCGCCAGCAGCCCTTTCGGGACACCGTCCTACGAGCAGTACTTC.

J is TRBJ1-1 and V is TRBV6-1, with D unresolved. CDR1 is MNHNS, CDR2 SASEGT, per germline. The CDR3 runs to 16 residues. Trimming stripped 1 base from V and 4 bases from J, with 16 bases between. CDR3 nucleotides: TGTGCCAGCAGTGAAGTAGAGTCTGGGCTTGGCACTGAAGCTTTCTTT. Its protein product is CASSEVESGLGTEAFF.

The chain couples TRBV5-4 to TRBJ1-2; 8 bases fit TRBD1. The CDR3 runs to 13 residues. Trimming removed 3 bases from V and 4 bases from J; junction bases left unmatched: 2. The germline V gene encodes CDR1 SGHNT and CDR2 YYREEE (reference sequence). For the CDR3, the DNA is TGTGCCAGCAGCTGGGACAGGAGCTATGGCTACACCTTC. Its protein product is CASSWDRSYGYTF. Combining the CDR3 with reference TRBV5-4 and TRBJ1-2 gives the whole variable domain ETGVTQSPTHLIKTRGQQVTLRCSSQSGHNTVSWYQQALGQGPQFIFQYYREEENGRGNFPPRFSGLQFPNYSSELNVNALELDDSALYLCASSWDRSYGYTFGSGTRLTVV.

The chain links TRBV20-1 to TRBJ2-7, with a weak D call TRBD2 (6 bases). The CDR3 has 11 residues. V lost 5 bases and J lost 4, with 9 bases in between. Germline assignment: CDR1 DFQATT and CDR2 SNEGSKA (reference sequence). The CDR3 here is CSALSGYEQYF. CDR3 in DNA: TGCAGTGCTCTTAGCGGATACGAGCAGTACTTC.

This chain links TRBV3-1 (or the pseudogene TRBV3-2) with TRBJ2-3; D may correspond to TRBD1 or TRBD2 (7 bases each). Germline V gives CDR1 LGHDT, CDR2 YNNKEL (reference sequence). This CDR3 spans 15 amino acids. The germline V and J ends were trimmed by 1 base and 5 bases, with 13 bases remaining between them. This chain's CDR3 is CASSQGAGGGDTQYF. The CDR3 region has the DNA TGTGCCAGCAGCCAAGGGGCAGGGGGGGGAGATACGCAGTATTTT.

The V call is TRBV5-1, the J call TRBJ2-2, with 9 bases identical to TRBD2. Per germline, CDR1 SGHRS and CDR2 YFSETQ. The CDR3 extends over 20 amino acids. V gave up 4 bases and J gave up 2 bases; unmatched junction bases: 18. The CDR3 DNA reads as TGCGCCAGCAGCCCGGGGGACAGCCGGAGGACTAGCGTAAACACCGGGGAGCTGTTTTTT. This codes for CASSPGDSRRTSVNTGELFF.

With regard to this clone: Other DNA sequences in the same sample also yield this CDR3. This chain joins TRBV12-3 or TRBV12-4 and TRBJ2-7; D is unclear. The V gene lost 5 bases and the J gene lost 3 bases, with 5 bases spanning the gap. The CDR3 runs to 11 residues. The CDR3 loop reads CASSQYYEQYF. The CDR3 DNA is TGTGCCAGCAGTCAATACTACGAGCAGTACTTC.

The chain combines TRBV13 with TRBJ2-7, with D uncertain. The CDR3 consists of 13 residues. Germline V gene lookup returns CDR1 PRHDT and CDR2 FYEKMQ (reference sequence). The V and J ends lost 5 bases and 1 base respectively, with 9 bases between them. The CDR3 spells CASSPKGSYEQYF. The CDR3 DNA reads as TGTGCCAGCAGCCCCAAGGGATCCTACGAGCAGTACTTC.

The CDR3 DNA sequence: TGTGCCAGTAGTATAACAACAGGGTCATGGCAGCCCCAGCATTTT. It is translated as CASSITTGSWQPQHF. The chain uses TRBV19 and TRBJ1-5, with D possibly matching TRBD1 (6 bases). V shed 2 bases and J shed 7 bases, with 15 bases lying between them. The CDR3 is made up of 15 amino acids. Per germline, CDR1 LNHDA and CDR2 SQIVND (reference sequence).

CDR3 sequence (DNA): TGTGCCAGCAGCTTAAAGCCGGCAGGGACTGAAGCTTTCTTT. This codes for CASSLKPAGTEAFF. V and J are TRBV7-8 and TRBJ1-1, with D tentatively TRBD1 (5 bases). V lost 2 bases and J 5 bases, leaving 12 bases between the germline ends. CDR3 length: 14 residues. CDR1 and CDR2 from the germline V gene are SGHVS and FQNEAQ.

CDR3 sequence reads: CASSPSLAGGPYEQYF. CDR3 DNA sequence: TGTGCCAGCAGCCCCTCGTTGGCGGGGGGACCCTACGAGCAGTACTTC. This chain uses TRBV21-1 with TRBJ2-7; the table assigns TRBD2, which was not confirmed against the DNA. TRBV21-1 is a pseudogene locus. This CDR3 contains 16 residues.

This chain connects TRBV5-4 to TRBJ2-2; D ambiguous. V was cut by 4 bases and J by 0 bases, with 10 bases left in between. CDR1 is SGHNT and CDR2 is YYREEE in the germline V gene (reference sequence). The CDR3 consists of 15 residues. CDR3 DNA sequence: TGTGCCAGCAGCCCCCAGCACTCGAACACCGGGGAGCTGTTTTTT. This gives the protein CASSPQHSNTGELFF. Full variable domain (outside the CDR3, taken from reference TRBV5-4 and TRBJ2-2): ETGVTQSPTHLIKTRGQQVTLRCSSQSGHNTVSWYQQALGQGPQFIFQYYREEENGRGNFPPRFSGLQFPNYSSELNVNALELDDSALYLCASSPQHSNTGELFFGEGSRLTVL.